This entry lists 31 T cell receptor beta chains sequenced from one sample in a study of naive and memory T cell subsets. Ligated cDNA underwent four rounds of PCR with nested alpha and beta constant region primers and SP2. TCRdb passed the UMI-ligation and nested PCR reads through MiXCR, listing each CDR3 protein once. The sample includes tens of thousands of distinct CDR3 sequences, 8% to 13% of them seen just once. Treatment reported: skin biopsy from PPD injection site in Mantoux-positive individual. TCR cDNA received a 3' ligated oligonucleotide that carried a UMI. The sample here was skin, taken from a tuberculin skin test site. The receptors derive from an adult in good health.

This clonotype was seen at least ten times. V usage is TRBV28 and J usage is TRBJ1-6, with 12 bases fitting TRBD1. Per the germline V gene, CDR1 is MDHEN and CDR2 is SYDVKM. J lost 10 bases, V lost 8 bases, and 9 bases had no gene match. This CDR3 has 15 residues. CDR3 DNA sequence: TGTGCCAGCTGGGGTTGGGGACAGGGGGCCTCACCCCTCCACTTT. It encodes CASWGWGQGASPLHF.

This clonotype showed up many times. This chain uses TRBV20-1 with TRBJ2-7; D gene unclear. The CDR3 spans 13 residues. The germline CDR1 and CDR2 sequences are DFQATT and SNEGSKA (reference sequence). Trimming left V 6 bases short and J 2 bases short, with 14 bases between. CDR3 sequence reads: CSAFPSSTYEQYF. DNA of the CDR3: TGCAGTGCCTTTCCATCCTCTACCTACGAGCAGTACTTC.

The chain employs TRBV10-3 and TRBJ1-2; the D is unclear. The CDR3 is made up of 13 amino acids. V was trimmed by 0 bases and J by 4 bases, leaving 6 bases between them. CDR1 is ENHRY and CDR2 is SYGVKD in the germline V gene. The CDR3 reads CAISESIPYGYTF. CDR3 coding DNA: TGTGCCATCAGTGAGTCGATCCCCTATGGCTACACCTTC.

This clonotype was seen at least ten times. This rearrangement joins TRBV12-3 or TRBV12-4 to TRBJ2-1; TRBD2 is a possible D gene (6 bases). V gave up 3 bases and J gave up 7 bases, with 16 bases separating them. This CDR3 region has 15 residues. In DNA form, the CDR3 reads TGTGCCAGCAGTTTTTCCGGACTATTGGTTAATGAGCAGTTCTTC. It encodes CASSFSGLLVNEQFF.

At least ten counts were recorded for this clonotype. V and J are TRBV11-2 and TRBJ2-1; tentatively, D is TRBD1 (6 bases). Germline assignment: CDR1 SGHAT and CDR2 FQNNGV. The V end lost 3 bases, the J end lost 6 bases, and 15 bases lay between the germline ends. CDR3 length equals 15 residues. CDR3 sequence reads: CASSFLPTGSNEQFF. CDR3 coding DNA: TGTGCCAGCAGCTTTCTACCCACAGGGAGCAATGAGCAGTTCTTC.

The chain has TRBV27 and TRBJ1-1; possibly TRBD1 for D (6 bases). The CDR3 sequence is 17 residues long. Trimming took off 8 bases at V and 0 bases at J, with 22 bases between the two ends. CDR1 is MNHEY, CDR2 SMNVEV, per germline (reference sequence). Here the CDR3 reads CASGRYGGAGMNTEAFF. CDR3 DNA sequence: TGTGCCAGCGGTAGGTACGGGGGCGCCGGAATGAACACTGAAGCTTTCTTT.

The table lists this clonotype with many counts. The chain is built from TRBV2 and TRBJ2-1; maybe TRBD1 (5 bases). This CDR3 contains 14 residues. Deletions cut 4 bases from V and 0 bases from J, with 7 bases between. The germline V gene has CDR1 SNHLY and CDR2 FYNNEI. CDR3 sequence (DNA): TGTGCCAGCAGTGTCGACAGCTCCTACAATGAGCAGTTCTTC. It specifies CASSVDSSYNEQFF.

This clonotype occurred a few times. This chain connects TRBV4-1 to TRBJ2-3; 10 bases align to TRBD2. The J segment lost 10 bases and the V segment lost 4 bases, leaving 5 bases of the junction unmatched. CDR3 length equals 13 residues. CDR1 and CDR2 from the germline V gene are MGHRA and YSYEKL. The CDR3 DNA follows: TGCGCCAGCAGCCCGGGACTAGCGAGCGCGCAGTATTTT. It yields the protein CASSPGLASAQYF.

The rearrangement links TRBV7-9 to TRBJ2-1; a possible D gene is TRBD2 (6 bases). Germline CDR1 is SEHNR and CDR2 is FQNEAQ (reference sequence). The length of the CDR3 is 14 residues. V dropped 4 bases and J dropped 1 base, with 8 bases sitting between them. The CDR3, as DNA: TGTGCCAGCAGCTCCCGGGAGTCCTACAATGAGCAGTTCTTC. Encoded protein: CASSSRESYNEQFF.

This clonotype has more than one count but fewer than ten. DNA for the CDR3: TGTGCCAGCAGCTTACTAGGGGGCTTGAACACTGAAGCTTTCTTT. It translates to CASSLLGGLNTEAFF. This chain joins TRBV7-3 and TRBJ1-1; the match to TRBD1 covers 7 bases. CDR3 length equals 15 residues. The V segment lost 2 bases and the J segment 0 bases; nucleotides outside the gene matches: 3. Per the germline V gene, CDR1 is SGHTA and CDR2 is FQGTGA.

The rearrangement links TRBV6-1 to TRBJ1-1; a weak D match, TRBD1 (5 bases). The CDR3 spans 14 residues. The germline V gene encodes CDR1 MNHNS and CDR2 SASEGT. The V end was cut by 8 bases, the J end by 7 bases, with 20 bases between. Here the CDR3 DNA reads TGTGCCAGCGGGGGGGAAGTAGGGGTGGGTGAAGCTTTCTTT. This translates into CASGGEVGVGEAFF.

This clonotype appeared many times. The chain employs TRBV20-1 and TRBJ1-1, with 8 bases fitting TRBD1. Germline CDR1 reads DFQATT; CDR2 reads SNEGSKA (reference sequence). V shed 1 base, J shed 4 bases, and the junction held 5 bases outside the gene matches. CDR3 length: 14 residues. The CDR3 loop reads CSARVQGVVTEAFF. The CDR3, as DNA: TGCAGTGCTAGAGTACAGGGGGTGGTCACTGAAGCTTTCTTT.

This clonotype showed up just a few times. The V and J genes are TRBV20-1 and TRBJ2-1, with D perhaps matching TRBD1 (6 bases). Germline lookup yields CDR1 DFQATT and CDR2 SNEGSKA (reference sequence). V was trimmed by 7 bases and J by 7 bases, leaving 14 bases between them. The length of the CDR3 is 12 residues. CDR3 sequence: CSELGASNEQFF. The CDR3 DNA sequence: TGCAGTGAATTGGGGGCCTCGAATGAGCAGTTCTTC.

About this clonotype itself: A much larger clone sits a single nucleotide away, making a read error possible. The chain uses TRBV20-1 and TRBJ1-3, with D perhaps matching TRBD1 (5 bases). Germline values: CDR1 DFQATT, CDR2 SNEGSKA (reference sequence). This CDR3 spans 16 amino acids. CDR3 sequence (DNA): TGCAGTGCTAGGGGGGGACCTACAGAGACTGGAAACACCATGTATTTT. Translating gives CSARGGPTETGNTMYF.

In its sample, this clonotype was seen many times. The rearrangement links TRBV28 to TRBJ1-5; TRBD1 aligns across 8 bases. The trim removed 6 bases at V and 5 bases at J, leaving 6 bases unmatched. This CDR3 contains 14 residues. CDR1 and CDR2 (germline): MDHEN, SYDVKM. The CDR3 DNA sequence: TGTGCCAGCAGGATGGACAGGGTGGATCAGCCCCAGCATTTT. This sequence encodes CASRMDRVDQPQHF.

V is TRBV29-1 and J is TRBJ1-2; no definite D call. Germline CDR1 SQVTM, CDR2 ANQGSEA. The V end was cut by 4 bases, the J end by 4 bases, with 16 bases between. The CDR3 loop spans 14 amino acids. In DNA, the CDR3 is TGCAGCGTTGTGGCCCAAACCGGGAGCTATGGCTACACCTTC. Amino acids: CSVVAQTGSYGYTF.

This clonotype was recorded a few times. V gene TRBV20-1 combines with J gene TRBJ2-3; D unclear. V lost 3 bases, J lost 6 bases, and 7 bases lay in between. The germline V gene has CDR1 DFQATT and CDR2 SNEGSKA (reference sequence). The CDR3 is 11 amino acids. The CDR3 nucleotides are TGCAGTGCTAGTCGTTCCGATACGCAGTATTTT. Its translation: CSASRSDTQYF.

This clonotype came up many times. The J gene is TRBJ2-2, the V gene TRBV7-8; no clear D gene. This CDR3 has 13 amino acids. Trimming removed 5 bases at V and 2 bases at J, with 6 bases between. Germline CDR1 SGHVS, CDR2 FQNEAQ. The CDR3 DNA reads TGTGCCAGCAGCGCCGTTAACACCGGGGAGCTGTTTTTT. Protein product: CASSAVNTGELFF.

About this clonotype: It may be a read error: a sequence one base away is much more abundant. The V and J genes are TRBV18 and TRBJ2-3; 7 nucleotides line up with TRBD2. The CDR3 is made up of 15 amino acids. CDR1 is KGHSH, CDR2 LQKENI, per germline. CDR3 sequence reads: CVSSHSGIGTDTQYF. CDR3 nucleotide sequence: TGTGTCAGCTCCCACAGCGGGATAGGCACAGATACGCAGTATTTT.

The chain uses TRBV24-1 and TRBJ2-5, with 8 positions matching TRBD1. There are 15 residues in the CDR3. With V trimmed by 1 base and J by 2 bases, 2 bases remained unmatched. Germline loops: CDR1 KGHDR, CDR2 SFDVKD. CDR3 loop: CATSDFQGAQETQYF. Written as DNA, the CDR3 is TGTGCCACCAGTGATTTTCAGGGGGCGCAAGAGACCCAGTACTTC.

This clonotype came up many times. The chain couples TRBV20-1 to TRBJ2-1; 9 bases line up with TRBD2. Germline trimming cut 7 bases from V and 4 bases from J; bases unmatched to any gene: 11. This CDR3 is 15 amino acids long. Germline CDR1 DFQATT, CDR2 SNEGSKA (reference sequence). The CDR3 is CSVRMTSGTYNEQFF. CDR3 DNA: TGCAGTGTACGGATGACTAGCGGTACTTACAATGAGCAGTTCTTC.

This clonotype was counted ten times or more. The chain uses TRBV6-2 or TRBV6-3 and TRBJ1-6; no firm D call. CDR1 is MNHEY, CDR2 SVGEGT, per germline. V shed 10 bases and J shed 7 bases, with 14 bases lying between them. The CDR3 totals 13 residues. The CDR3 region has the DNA TGTGCCATAAGTGCGGGCGGCAATTCACCCCTCCACTTT. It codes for CAISAGGNSPLHF.

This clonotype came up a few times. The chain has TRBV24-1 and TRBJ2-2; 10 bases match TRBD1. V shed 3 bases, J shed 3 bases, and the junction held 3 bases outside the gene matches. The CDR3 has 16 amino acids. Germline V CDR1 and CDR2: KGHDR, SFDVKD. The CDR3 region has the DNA TGTGCCACCAGTGATCCCGGGACAGGGGACACCGGGGAGCTGTTTTTT. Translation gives CATSDPGTGDTGELFF.

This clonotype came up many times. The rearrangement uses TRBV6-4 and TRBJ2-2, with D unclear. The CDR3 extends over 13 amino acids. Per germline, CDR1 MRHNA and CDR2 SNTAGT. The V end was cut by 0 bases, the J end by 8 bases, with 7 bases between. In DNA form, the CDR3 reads TGTGCCAGCAGTGACTCTAGCACTGGGGAGCTGTTTTTT. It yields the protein CASSDSSTGELFF.

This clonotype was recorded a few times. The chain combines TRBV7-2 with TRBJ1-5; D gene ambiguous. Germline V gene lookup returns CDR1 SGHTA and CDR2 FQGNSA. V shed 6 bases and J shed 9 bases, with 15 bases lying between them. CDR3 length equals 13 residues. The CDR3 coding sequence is TGTGCCAGCAGGGAACAGTGGCCGGGGCCCCAGCATTTT. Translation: CASREQWPGPQHF.

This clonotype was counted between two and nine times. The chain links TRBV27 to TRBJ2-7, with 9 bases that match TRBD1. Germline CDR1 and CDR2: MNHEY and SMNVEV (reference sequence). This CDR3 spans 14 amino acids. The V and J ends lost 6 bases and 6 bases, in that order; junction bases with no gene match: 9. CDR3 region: CASRGRDRVSEQYF. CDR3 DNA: TGTGCCAGCAGGGGACGGGACAGGGTAAGCGAGCAGTACTTC.

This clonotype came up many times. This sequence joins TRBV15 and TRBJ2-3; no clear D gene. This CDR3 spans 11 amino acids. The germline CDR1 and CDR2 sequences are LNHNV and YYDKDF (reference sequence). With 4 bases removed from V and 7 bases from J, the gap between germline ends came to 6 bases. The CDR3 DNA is TGTGCCACCAGCACCCTTTATACGCAGTATTTT. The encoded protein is CATSTLYTQYF. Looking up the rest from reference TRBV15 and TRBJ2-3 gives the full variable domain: DAMVIQNPRYQVTQFGKPVTLSCSQTLNHNVMYWYQQKSSQAPKLLFHYYDKDFNNEADTPDNFQSRRPNTSFCFLDIRSPGLGDTAMYLCATSTLYTQYFGPGTRLTVL.

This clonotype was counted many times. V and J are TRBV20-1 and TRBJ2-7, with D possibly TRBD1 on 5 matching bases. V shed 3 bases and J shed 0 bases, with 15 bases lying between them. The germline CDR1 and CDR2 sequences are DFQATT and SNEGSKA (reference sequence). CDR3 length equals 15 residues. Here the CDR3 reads CSASLPTVSSYEQYF. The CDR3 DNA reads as TGCAGTGCTAGTCTGCCGACAGTCAGCTCCTACGAGCAGTACTTC.

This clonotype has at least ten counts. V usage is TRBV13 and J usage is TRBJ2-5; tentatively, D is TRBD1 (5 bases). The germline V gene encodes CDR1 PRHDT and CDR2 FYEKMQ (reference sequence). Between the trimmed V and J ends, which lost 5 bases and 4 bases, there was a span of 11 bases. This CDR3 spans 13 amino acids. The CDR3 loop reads CASSVQGIETQYF. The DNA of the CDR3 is TGTGCCAGCAGCGTCCAGGGCATAGAGACCCAGTACTTC. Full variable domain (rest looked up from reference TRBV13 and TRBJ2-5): AAGVIQSPRHLIKEKRETATLKCYPIPRHDTVYWYQQGPGQDPQFLISFYEKMQSDKGSIPDRFSAQQFSDYHSELNMSSLELGDSALYFCASSVQGIETQYFGPGTRLLVL.

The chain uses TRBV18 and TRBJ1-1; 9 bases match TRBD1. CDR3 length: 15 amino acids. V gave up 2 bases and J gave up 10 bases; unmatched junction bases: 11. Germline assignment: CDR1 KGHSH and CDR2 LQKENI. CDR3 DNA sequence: TGTGCCAGCTCACCAGGGCCGGACAGGGGATTCGGAGCTTTCTTT. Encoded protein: CASSPGPDRGFGAFF.

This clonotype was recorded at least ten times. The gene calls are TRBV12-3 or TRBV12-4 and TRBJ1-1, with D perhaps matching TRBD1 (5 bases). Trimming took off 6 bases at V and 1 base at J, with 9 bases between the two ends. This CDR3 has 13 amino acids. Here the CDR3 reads CASRQDGNTEAFF. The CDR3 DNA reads TGTGCCAGCAGACAGGACGGGAACACTGAAGCTTTCTTT.